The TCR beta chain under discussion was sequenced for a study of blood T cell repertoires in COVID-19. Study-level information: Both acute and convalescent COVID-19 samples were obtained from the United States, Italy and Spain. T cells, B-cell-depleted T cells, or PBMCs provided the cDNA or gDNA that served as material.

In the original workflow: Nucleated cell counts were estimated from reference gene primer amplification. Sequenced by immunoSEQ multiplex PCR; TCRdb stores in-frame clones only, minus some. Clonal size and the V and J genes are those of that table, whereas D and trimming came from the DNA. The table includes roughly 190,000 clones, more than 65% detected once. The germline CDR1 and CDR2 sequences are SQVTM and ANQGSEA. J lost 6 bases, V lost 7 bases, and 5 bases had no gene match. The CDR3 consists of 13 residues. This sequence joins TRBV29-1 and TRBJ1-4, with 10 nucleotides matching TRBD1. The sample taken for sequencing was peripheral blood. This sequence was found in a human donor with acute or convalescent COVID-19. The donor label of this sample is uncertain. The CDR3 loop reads CSGTGTGDEKLFF. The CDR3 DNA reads TGCAGCGGCACCGGGACAGGGGATGAAAAACTGTTTTTT. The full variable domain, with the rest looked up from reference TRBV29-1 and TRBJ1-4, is SAVISQKPSRDICQRGTSLTIQCQVDSQVTMMFWYRQQPGQSLTLIATANQGSEATYESGFVIDKFPISRPNLTFSTLTVSNMSPEDSSIYLCSGTGTGDEKLFFGSGTQLSVL.